This T cell receptor (beta chain) was recorded in a study of long-term antiretroviral therapy in people with HIV (dated 2022 in TCRdb). The study in broad terms: The earliest samples were collected approximately a decade before the 2015 WHO recommendation for immediate ART, a period when ART was typically delayed until CD4 counts fell. Whether ART initiation and durable HIV suppression were associated with changes in peripheral blood TRB repertoire composition and diversity was tested in a retrospective serial study. The cohort contributed about 190 cryopreserved PBMC samples from 30 adults with confirmed HIV infection, collected serially over a mean of approximately 6 years (range 1-12). Among the 30 to 35 participants with HIV, eleven were female. Test extractions of a monoclonal T-cell line alongside approximately 34 polyclonal samples showed no cross-contamination during QIAcube processing. What the study reported, not specific to this receptor: Owing to limited PBMC availability, only the TCR beta chain was sequenced, without alpha chain pairing. Because pre-ART samples had limited cell numbers, profiling was done on unsorted PBMC rather than on sorted CD4+ and CD8+ T cells. Inferences about post-ART repertoire changes were limited because no data were available on ART adherence, viral resistance or therapy changes. The repertoire was dominated across all time points by expanded TRB clones identified before ART initiation, although this dominance was seen to fluctuate and to decrease in many PLHIV after ART. Compared with controls, HIV repertoires had narrower CDR3 length ranges, and the network structure pointed to an antigen-experienced repertoire that shifted only slightly toward naive after ART. ART initiation was associated with a significant increase in TRB diversity, but diversity stayed significantly below transplant donor controls even after long-term ART. The samples span the years 2004 to 2017, and the ART regimens used may be less effective than current regimens.

The immunoSEQ hsTCRB v3.0 assay was used at survey level resolution to sequence the TRB variable region. The target sequencing depth for TRB was about 40,000-50,000 T-cell genomes per sample. TRB libraries were pooled and sequenced on an Illumina MiSeq using a v3 150-cycle kit. Under the source paper's analysis protocol: Repertoire analysis ran in R within a reproducible Nextflow workflow covering QC, data transformation and analysis. LymphoSeq2, an R package for AIRR-Seq data exploration, was used to implement custom analyses. After excluding several samples that yielded fewer than 5000 total TRB sequences, under 200 HIV repertoires remained for analysis. Of the roughly 180 retained HIV repertoires, approximately 60 were collected before and more than 120 after ART initiation. Repertoires were downsampled to 5000 TRB nucleotide sequences, and summary statistics were averaged over 100 downsampling iterations. TRB sequences were retained for analysis only if CDR3 regions of at least seven amino acids were present. A Shannon entropy-derived clonality score and the Gini coefficient were used to measure diversity. In the repertoire networks, any two of the top 5000 CDR3 amino acid sequences were linked whenever the two sequences differed by an edit distance of one. For TRB CDR3 amino acid sequences, GLIPH2 was used to predict antigen specificity groups and MHC restriction. To flag known CMV, EBV, HIV or tissue antigen associations, CDR3 amino acid sequences were matched against VDJdb and McPAS-TCR. Pre-ART, post-ART and control groups were compared with Wilcoxon signed-rank tests and Holm-Bonferroni correction. The clones in this table, taken by TCRdb from immuneACCESS, are in-frame only. Not every clone is retained; where verified, under half of the shortfall comes from an unresolved V gene, and the cause of the rest is unknown. Clone size and V and J calls were adopted from that table, with D and trimming inferred from the DNA. The sample records 14,000 or so clones, about four fifths of which are singletons. Clones ranked in the top ten supply approximately 20% of the sample.

Inclusion was restricted to participants for whom at least one PBMC sample before ART initiation and at least two post-ART samples were available. Every participant with HIV received treatment in the United States of America. Before DNA extraction, cryopreserved samples containing roughly 1-11 million PBMC were thawed and washed. At the time of the earliest PBMC sample for each participant with HIV, ages ranged from roughly 23 to 60 years. Per participant, PBMC samples came from 1-4 timepoints prior to ART initiation and 2-8 timepoints following ART initiation, for a median of 7 samples. Serial HIV viral load, CD4+ T-cell count, ART history and demographic data were obtained for every participant. A Qiagen kit on a QIAcube was used to extract genomic DNA from unsorted PBMC, with samples processed in batches of 12. Concerning this clone itself: Its antigen is still unknown. No quality values exist for individual bases; no much larger clone is one base distant.

The TCR was taken from a man in his forties with HIV. Sequencing used unsorted PBMCs, obtained just before starting antiretroviral therapy.

The CDR3 protein sequence reads: CASSLGNEQFF. The sequenced DNA: TGTGCCAGCAGTCTCGGGAATGAGCAGTTCTTC. The rearranged chain carries TRBV6-1 and TRBJ2-1; the D gene is not confidently resolved. CDR1 and CDR2 are read off the germline V gene as MNHNS and SASEGT. Trimming costs V 5 bases and J 7 bases, and their ends lie 6 bases apart. The CDR3 numbers 11 residues from cysteine through phenylalanine. The sequence is cut down to CDR3 DNA, 33 bases in frame from base 1.